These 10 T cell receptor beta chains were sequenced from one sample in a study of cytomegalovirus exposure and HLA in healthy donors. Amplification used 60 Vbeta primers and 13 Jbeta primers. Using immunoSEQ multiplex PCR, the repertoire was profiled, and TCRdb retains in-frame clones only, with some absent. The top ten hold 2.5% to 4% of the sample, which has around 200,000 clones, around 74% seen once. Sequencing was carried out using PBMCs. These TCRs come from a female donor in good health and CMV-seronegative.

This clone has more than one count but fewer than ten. This CDR3 reads CASSRSRTIGGDTQYF. Written as DNA, the CDR3 is TGTGCCAGCAGCAGATCACGGACTATTGGGGGAGATACGCAGTATTTT. The chain uses TRBV13 and TRBJ2-3; TRBD2 is a possible D gene (6 bases). The CDR3 is made up of 16 amino acids. Trimming pared 5 bases from V and 5 bases from J, leaving 20 bases between. Germline V gene data show CDR1 as PRHDT and CDR2 as FYEKMQ (reference sequence). The full variable domain, with the rest looked up from reference TRBV13 and TRBJ2-3, is AAGVIQSPRHLIKEKRETATLKCYPIPRHDTVYWYQQGPGQDPQFLISFYEKMQSDKGSIPDRFSAQQFSDYHSELNMSSLELGDSALYFCASSRSRTIGGDTQYFGPGTRLTVL.

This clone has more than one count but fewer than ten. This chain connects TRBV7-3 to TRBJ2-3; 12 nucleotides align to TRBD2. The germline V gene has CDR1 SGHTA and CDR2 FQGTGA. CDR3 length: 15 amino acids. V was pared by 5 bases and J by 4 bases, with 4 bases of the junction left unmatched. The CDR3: CASSPTSGSADTQYF. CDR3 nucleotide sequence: TGTGCCAGCAGCCCGACTAGCGGGAGTGCAGATACGCAGTATTTT.

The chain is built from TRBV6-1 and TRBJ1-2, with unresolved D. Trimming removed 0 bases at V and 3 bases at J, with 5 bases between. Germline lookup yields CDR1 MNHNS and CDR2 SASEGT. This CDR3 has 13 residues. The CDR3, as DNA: TGTGCCAGCAGTGAAGCGCCGGACTATGGCTACACCTTC. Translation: CASSEAPDYGYTF.

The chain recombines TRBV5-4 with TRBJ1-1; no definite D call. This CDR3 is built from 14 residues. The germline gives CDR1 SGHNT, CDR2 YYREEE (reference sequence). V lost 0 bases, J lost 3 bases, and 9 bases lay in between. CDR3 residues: CASSLVGLDTEAFF. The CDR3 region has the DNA TGTGCCAGCAGCTTGGTTGGGCTTGACACTGAAGCTTTCTTT.

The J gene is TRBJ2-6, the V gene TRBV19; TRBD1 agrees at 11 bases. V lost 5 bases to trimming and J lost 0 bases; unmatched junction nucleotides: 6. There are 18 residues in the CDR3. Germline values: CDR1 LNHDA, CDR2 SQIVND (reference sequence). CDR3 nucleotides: TGTGCCAGTAGTCGGACAGGGGGCCCTGACTCTGGGGCCAACGTCCTGACTTTC. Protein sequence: CASSRTGGPDSGANVLTF. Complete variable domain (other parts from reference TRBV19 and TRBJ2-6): DGGITQSPKYLFRKEGQNVTLSCEQNLNHDAMYWYRQDPGQGLRLIYYSQIVNDFQKGDIAEGYSVSREKKESFPLTVTSAQKNPTAFYLCASSRTGGPDSGANVLTFGAGSRLTVL.

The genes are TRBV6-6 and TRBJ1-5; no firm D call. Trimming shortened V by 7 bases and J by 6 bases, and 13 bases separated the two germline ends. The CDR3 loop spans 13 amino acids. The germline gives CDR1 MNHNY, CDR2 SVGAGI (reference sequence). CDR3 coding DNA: TGTGCCAGCACCGCGGGTATGTTTCAGCCCCAGCATTTT. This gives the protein CASTAGMFQPQHF.

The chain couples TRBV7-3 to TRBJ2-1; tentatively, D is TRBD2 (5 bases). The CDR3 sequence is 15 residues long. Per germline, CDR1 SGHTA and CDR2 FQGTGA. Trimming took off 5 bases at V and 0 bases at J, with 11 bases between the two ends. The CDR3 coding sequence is TGTGCCAGCAGCAATTCGGGGAGCTCCTACAATGAGCAGTTCTTC. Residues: CASSNSGSSYNEQFF.

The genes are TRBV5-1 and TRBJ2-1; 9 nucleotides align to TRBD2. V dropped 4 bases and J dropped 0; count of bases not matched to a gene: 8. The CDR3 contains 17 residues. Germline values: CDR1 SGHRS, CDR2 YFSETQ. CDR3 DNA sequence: TGCGCCAGCAGCCCGACTAGCGGAGTTAGCTCCTACAATGAGCAGTTCTTC. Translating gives CASSPTSGVSSYNEQFF.

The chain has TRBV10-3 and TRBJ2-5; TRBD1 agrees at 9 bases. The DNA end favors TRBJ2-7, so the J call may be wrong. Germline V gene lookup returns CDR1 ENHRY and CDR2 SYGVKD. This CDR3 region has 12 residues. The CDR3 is CAIAGTGYEQYF. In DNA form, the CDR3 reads TGTGCCATCGCCGGGACAGGGTACGAGCAGTACTTC.

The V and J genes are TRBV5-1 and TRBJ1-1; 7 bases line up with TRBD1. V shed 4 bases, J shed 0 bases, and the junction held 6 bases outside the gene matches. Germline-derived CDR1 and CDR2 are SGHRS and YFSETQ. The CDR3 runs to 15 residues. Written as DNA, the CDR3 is TGCGCCAGCAGCCCATCGACAGGGCTGAACACTGAAGCTTTCTTT. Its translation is CASSPSTGLNTEAFF.